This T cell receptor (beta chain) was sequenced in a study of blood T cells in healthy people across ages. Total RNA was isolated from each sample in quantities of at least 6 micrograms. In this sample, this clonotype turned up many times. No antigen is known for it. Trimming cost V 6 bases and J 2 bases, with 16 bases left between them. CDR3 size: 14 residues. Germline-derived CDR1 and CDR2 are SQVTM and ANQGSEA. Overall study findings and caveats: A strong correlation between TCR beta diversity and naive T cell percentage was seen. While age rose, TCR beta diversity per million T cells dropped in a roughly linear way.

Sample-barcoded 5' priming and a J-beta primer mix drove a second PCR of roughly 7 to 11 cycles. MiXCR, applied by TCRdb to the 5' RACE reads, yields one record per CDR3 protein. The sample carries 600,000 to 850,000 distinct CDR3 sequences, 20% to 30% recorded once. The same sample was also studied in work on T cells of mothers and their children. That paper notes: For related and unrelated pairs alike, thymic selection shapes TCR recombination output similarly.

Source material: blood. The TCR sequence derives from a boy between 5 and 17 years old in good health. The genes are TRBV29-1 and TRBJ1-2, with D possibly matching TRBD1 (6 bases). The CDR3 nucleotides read TGCAGCGTAAAACAGGACAGCGGAAACTATGGCTACACCTTC. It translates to CSVKQDSGNYGYTF. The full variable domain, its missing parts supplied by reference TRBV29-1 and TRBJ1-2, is SAVISQKPSRDICQRGTSLTIQCQVDSQVTMMFWYRQQPGQSLTLIATANQGSEATYESGFVIDKFPISRPNLTFSTLTVSNMSPEDSSIYLCSVKQDSGNYGYTFGSGTRLTVV.